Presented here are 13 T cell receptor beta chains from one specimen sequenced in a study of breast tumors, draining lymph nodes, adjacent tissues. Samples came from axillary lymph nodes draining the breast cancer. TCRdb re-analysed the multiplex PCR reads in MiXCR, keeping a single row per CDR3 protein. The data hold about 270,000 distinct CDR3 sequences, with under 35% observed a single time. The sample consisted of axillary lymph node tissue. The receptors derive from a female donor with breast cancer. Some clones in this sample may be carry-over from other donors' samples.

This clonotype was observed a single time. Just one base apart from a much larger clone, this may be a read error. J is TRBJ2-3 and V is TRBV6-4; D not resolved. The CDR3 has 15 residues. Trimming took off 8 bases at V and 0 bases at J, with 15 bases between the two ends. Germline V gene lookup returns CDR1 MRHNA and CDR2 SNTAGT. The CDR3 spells CASGAAPDSTDTQYF. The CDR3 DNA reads TGTGCCAGCGGTGCTGCCCCAGATAGCACAGATACGCAGTATTTT.

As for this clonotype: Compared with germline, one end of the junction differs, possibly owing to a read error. This CDR3 reads CAIAGGTGELSF. The CDR3 DNA sequence: TGTGCCATTGCAGGGGGGACCGGGGAACTGTCTTTT. This chain connects TRBV10-3 to TRBJ2-2, with a tentative D call TRBD1 (7 bases). Germline loops: CDR1 ENHRY, CDR2 SYGVKD. The CDR3 length is 12 residues.

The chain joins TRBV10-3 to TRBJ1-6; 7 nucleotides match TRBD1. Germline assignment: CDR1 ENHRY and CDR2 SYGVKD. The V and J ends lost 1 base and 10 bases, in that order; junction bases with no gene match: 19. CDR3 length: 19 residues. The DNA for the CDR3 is TGTGCCATCAGTGAGTTTGTGCCCCACCGGGACAGCCGAGACTCACCCCTCCACTTT. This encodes CAISEFVPHRDSRDSPLHF.

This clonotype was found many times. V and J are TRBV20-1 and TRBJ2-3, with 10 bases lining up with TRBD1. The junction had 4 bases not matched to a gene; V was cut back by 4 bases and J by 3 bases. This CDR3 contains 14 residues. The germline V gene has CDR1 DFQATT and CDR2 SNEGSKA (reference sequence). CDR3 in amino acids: CSATRDRGTDTQYF. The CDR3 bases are TGCAGTGCTACCCGGGACAGGGGAACAGATACGCAGTATTTT.

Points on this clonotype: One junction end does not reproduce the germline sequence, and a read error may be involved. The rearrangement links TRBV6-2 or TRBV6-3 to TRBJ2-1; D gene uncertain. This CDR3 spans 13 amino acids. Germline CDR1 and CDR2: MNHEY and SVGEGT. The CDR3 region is CASGYSRSHEQFF. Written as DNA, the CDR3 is TGTGCCAGCGGTTATTCTCGCAGCCATGAGCAGTTCTTC.

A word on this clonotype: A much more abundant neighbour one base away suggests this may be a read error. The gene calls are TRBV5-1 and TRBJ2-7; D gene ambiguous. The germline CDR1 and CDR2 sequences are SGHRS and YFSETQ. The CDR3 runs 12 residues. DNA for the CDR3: TGCGTCAGCAGCTTAACAAACTACGAGCAGTACTTC. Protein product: CVSSLTNYEQYF.

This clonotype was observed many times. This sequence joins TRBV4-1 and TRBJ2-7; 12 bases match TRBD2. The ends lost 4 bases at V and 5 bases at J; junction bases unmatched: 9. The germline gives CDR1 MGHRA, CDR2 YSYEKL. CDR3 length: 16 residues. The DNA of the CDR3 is TGCGCCAGCAGCCTCTTGACTAGCGGGAGAAGTCACGAGCAGTACTTC. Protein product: CASSLLTSGRSHEQYF.

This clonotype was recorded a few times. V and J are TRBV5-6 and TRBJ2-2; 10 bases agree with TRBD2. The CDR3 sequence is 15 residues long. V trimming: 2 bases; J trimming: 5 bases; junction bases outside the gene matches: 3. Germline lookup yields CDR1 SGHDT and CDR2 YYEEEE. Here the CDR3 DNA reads TGTGCCAGCAGCTTACTAGCGGGATCGACCGGGGAGCTGTTTTTT. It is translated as CASSLLAGSTGELFF.

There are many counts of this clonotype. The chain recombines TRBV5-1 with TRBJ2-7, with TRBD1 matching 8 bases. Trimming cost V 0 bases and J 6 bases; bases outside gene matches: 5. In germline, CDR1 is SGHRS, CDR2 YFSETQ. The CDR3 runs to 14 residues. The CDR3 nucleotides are TGCGCCAGCAGCTTGGGGACGGGACAGGTCGAGCAGTACTTC. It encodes CASSLGTGQVEQYF.

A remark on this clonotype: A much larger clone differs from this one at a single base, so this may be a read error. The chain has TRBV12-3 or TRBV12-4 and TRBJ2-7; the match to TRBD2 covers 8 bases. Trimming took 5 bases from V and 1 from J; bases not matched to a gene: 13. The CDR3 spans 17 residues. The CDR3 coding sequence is TGTGCCAGCAGTCTTAGGGTCATAGCGGGAAAATCCTACGAGCAGTACTTC. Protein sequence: CASSLRVIAGKSYEQYF.

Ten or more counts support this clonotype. CDR3: CASSLNAGPYNEQFF. The CDR3 nucleotides are TGTGCCAGCAGCTTAAACGCGGGACCCTACAATGAGCAGTTCTTC. The chain links TRBV11-3 to TRBJ2-1; a possible D gene is TRBD2 (6 bases). V was clipped by 2 bases and J by 2 bases, with 10 bases between them. Germline CDR1 reads SGHNT; CDR2 reads YENEEA. The CDR3 contains 15 residues.

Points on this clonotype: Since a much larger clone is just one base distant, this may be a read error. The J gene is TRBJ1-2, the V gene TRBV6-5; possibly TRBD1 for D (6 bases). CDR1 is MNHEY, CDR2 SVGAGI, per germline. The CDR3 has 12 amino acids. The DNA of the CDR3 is TGTGCCAGCCACCGAGGGGGGGGAGGCTGCACCTTC. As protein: CASHRGGGGCTF.

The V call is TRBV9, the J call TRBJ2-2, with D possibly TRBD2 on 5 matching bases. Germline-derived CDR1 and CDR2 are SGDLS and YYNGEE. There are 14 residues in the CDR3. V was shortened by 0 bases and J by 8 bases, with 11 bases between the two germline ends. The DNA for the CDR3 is TGTGCCAGCAGCGTAGCGGGGTTGGAGGGGGAGCTGTTTTTT. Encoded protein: CASSVAGLEGELFF.